Shown below are 32 T cell receptor beta chains from a single sample sequenced in a study of human T cells and chemical hapten exposure. The time point is: pre-sensitization, week 0. Treatment noted: therapeutic diphenylcyclopropenone sensitization with weekly scalp DPC. TCRdb reanalysed the RACE reads using MiXCR and keeps one entry per CDR3 protein. The table lists some 300,000 distinct CDR3 sequences, 5.5% of them singletons. The sequencing here drew on whole blood, taken in connection with sensitization to the hapten diphenylcyclopropenone (DPC). These receptors originate from a woman aged 18-29 years with alopecia areata. Some clones in this sample may be carry-over from other donors' samples.

This clonotype has ten or more counts. The V and J genes are TRBV6-4 and TRBJ2-2, with 7 bases matching TRBD1. The CDR3 length is 16 residues. J lost 0 bases, V lost 5 bases, and 6 bases had no gene match. CDR1 is MRHNA and CDR2 is SNTAGT in the germline V gene. CDR3 DNA sequence: TGTGCCAGCAGTCCCTACGGGACAGCGAACACCGGGGAGCTGTTTTTT. Protein product: CASSPYGTANTGELFF.

The genes are TRBV7-2 and TRBJ2-1; 9 bases line up with TRBD2. The CDR3 contains 20 residues. V trimming: 2 bases; J trimming: 5 bases; junction bases outside the gene matches: 19. Germline V lookup: CDR1 SGHTA, CDR2 FQGNSA. The DNA of the CDR3 is TGTGCCAGCAGCTTACTGCGGCGGGCTAGCGGGGCTGGGGTGCACAATGAGCAGTTCTTC. It codes for CASSLLRRASGAGVHNEQFF. Variable domain in full (rest from reference TRBV7-2 and TRBJ2-1): GAGVSQSPSNKVTEKGKDVELRCDPISGHTALYWYRQSLGQGLEFLIYFQGNSAPDKSGLPSDRFSAERTGGSVSTLTIQRTQQEDSAVYLCASSLLRRASGAGVHNEQFFGPGTRLTVL.

This clonotype occurred many times. The chain carries TRBV11-2 and TRBJ2-3; 11 positions agree with TRBD2. The germline V gene has CDR1 SGHAT and CDR2 FQNNGV. This CDR3 has 16 amino acids. Germline trimming cut 3 bases from V and 5 bases from J; bases unmatched to any gene: 7. The CDR3 sequence is CASSFISGGGLDTQYF. DNA for the CDR3: TGTGCCAGCAGCTTTATTAGCGGGGGGGGCCTAGATACGCAGTATTTT.

This clonotype was seen repeatedly, ten times or more. The V call is TRBV11-2, the J call TRBJ2-5; 8 nucleotides agree with TRBD1. Trimming removed 8 bases from V and 1 base from J; junction bases left unmatched: 3. The CDR3 contains 13 residues. Germline V gene lookup returns CDR1 SGHAT and CDR2 FQNNGV. This chain's CDR3 is CASSTGAQETQYF. The CDR3 region has the DNA TGTGCCAGCTCGACAGGGGCCCAAGAGACCCAGTACTTC.

This clonotype came up many times. The chain recombines TRBV29-1 with TRBJ2-4; D possibly uses TRBD1 or TRBD2 (6 bases each). The length of the CDR3 is 12 residues. With 3 bases removed from V and 6 bases from J, the gap between germline ends came to 9 bases. CDR1 is SQVTM, CDR2 ANQGSEA, per germline. The chain's CDR3 is CSVDGGGNIQYF. DNA of the CDR3: TGCAGCGTTGACGGGGGCGGAAACATTCAGTACTTC.

The chain employs TRBV12-5 and TRBJ2-3, with TRBD2 identical over 8 bases. The CDR3 spans 15 residues. V shed 0 bases, J shed 7 bases, and the junction held 6 bases outside the gene matches. Looked up from germline, CDR1 is LGHNT and CDR2 is FRNRAP. CDR3 sequence (DNA): TGTGCTAGTGGTTTGGTAATTAGCGGGGAGAATACGCAGTATTTT. Translated: CASGLVISGENTQYF.

The CDR3 here is CASSAGGGLSGNTIYF. In DNA form, the CDR3 reads TGTGCCAGCAGCGCGGGGGGAGGCCTCTCTGGAAACACCATATATTTT. The chain has TRBV9 and TRBJ1-3; the D gene is possibly TRBD1 (5 bases). Trimming removed 3 bases from V and 0 bases from J, with 13 bases in between. Germline CDR1 is SGDLS and CDR2 is YYNGEE. CDR3 length equals 16 residues.

V is TRBV5-1 and J is TRBJ1-6; the match to TRBD1 covers 7 bases. The V gene's germline CDR1 is SGHRS and CDR2 YFSETQ. V trimming: 0 bases; J trimming: 9 bases; junction bases outside the gene matches: 9. This CDR3 has 16 amino acids. Here the CDR3 reads CASSLVSDRKISPLHF. The CDR3 region has the DNA TGCGCCAGCAGCTTGGTATCGGACAGGAAAATTTCACCCCTCCACTTT.

The sample holds many counts of this clonotype. The rearrangement links TRBV7-9 to TRBJ2-5; TRBD2 is a possible D gene (6 bases). The CDR3 has 15 residues. Trimming removed 1 base at V and 1 base at J, with 10 bases between. Germline CDR1 is SEHNR and CDR2 is FQNEAQ (reference sequence). The CDR3 nucleotides read TGTGCCAGCAGCTTAGGGCGGGACCCCCAAGAGACCCAGTACTTC. This encodes CASSLGRDPQETQYF.

A note on this clonotype: The junction departs from the called germline gene at one end, perhaps through a read error. V usage is TRBV7-7 and J usage is TRBJ2-3; TRBD2 aligns across 10 bases. The CDR3 extends over 15 amino acids. CDR1 and CDR2 from the germline V gene are SSHAT and FNYEAQ (reference sequence). CDR3: CASSPGTSDADTQYF. The CDR3 nucleotides are TGTGCTAGCAGCCCAGGGACTAGCGATGCAGATACGCAGTATTTT.

The genes are TRBV20-1 and TRBJ2-7; tentatively, D is TRBD1 or TRBD2 (5 bases each). Trimming removed 3 bases at V and 3 bases at J, with 15 bases between. This CDR3 spans 14 amino acids. The germline V gene encodes CDR1 DFQATT and CDR2 SNEGSKA (reference sequence). CDR3 amino acids: CSARRGHFLYEQYF. The CDR3 region has the DNA TGCAGTGCTAGGAGGGGTCACTTCCTCTACGAGCAGTACTTC.

This clonotype has a handful of counts. This rearrangement joins TRBV24-1 to TRBJ1-5; D call uncertain. V lost 5 bases and J 3 bases, leaving 7 bases between the germline ends. This CDR3 comprises 13 residues. Per germline, CDR1 KGHDR and CDR2 SFDVKD. The CDR3 region has the DNA TGTGCCACCAGTGCTGGTTACAATCAGCCCCAGCATTTT. Translated, it gives CATSAGYNQPQHF.

This clonotype was found many times. This sequence joins TRBV27 and TRBJ2-1; tentative D call: TRBD2 (5 bases). Deletions cut 4 bases from V and 6 bases from J, with 10 bases between. Germline CDR1 and CDR2: MNHEY and SMNVEV (reference sequence). The CDR3 is 13 residues long. The CDR3 nucleotides read TGTGCCAGCAGTTCCCGAGGGAGCAATGAGCAGTTCTTC. Translation: CASSSRGSNEQFF.

This clonotype was counted only a few times. The V call is TRBV6-5, the J call TRBJ2-7, with TRBD1 identical over 10 bases. Trimming removed 2 bases from V and 6 bases from J; junction bases left unmatched: 1. In germline, CDR1 is MNHEY, CDR2 SVGAGI. This CDR3 comprises 13 residues. The CDR3 loop is CASSYRDRGEQYF. Here the CDR3 DNA reads TGTGCCAGCAGTTACCGGGACAGGGGCGAGCAGTACTTC.

The rearrangement joins TRBV20-1 to TRBJ1-5; D perhaps matches TRBD1 (6 bases). Trimming took 6 bases from V and 3 from J, leaving 15 bases between them. Looked up from germline, CDR1 is DFQATT and CDR2 is SNEGSKA (reference sequence). CDR3 length equals 14 residues. CDR3 in DNA: TGCAGTGCCGTGCCACGGGACACCAATCAGCCCCAGCATTTT. The encoded protein is CSAVPRDTNQPQHF.

Concerning this clonotype itself: This clone may be a read error of a much larger clone one base away. The rearrangement links TRBV27 to TRBJ2-7, with TRBD1 as a possible D gene (5 bases). Trimming removed 6 bases at V and 2 bases at J, with 5 bases between. The CDR3 is 11 residues long. The V gene's germline CDR1 is MNHEY and CDR2 SMNVEV (reference sequence). The CDR3 region has the DNA TGTGCCAGCAGGGGGCCCTACGAGCAGTACTTC. Amino acid sequence: CASRGPYEQYF.

The chain uses TRBV5-4 and TRBJ2-1, with D possibly being TRBD1 or TRBD2 (5 bases each). The germline V gene has CDR1 SGHNT and CDR2 YYREEE (reference sequence). The ends were cut back, 5 bases at V and 7 bases at J, with 13 bases in the middle. This CDR3 region has 13 residues. The CDR3 reads CASRPGAYNEQFF. The DNA of the CDR3 is TGTGCCAGCAGACCCGGGGCGTATAATGAGCAGTTCTTC.

This clonotype came up many times. V and J are TRBV5-4 and TRBJ2-5; possibly TRBD1 for D (6 bases). This CDR3 has 15 residues. CDR1 is SGHNT, CDR2 YYREEE, per germline (reference sequence). The germline V and J ends were trimmed by 4 bases and 4 bases, with 17 bases remaining between them. The CDR3 DNA reads as TGTGCCAGCAGCAGTAGACAGGACTTGGCAGAGACCCAGTACTTC. Amino acid sequence: CASSSRQDLAETQYF.

This clonotype appeared many times. CDR3 protein: CASSDGKGLAWEEQYF. For the CDR3, the DNA is TGTGCCAGCAGTGATGGGAAGGGACTAGCTTGGGAGGAGCAGTACTTC. The chain carries TRBV25-1 and TRBJ2-7, with TRBD2 matching 9 bases. J lost 7 bases, V lost 3 bases, and 13 bases had no gene match. The CDR3 has 16 residues. Germline V gene data show CDR1 as MGHDK and CDR2 as SYGVNS.

V and J are TRBV12-3 or TRBV12-4 and TRBJ1-1; 7 nucleotides line up with TRBD1. The CDR3 contains 13 residues. With V trimmed by 7 bases and J by 9 bases, 11 bases remained unmatched. The CDR3 reads CASIRTGALKAFF. In DNA, the CDR3 is TGTGCCAGCATTCGAACAGGGGCTCTGAAAGCTTTCTTT.

The J gene is TRBJ2-3, the V gene TRBV2; TRBD2 agrees at 13 bases. Germline-derived CDR1 and CDR2 are SNHLY and FYNNEI. This CDR3 has 16 amino acids. Germline trimming cut 1 base from V and 4 bases from J; bases unmatched to any gene: 2. The CDR3 DNA reads as TGTGCCAGCAGTGAAGGGACTAGCGGGGGATCAGATACGCAGTATTTT. Protein: CASSEGTSGGSDTQYF. Using reference TRBV2 and TRBJ2-3 for the parts outside the CDR3, the full variable domain is EPEVTQTPSHQVTQMGQEVILRCVPISNHLYFYWYRQILGQKVEFLVSFYNNEISEKSEIFDDQFSVERPDGSNFTLKIRSTKLEDSAMYFCASSEGTSGGSDTQYFGPGTRLTVL.

V is TRBV20-1 and J is TRBJ2-7; D is possibly TRBD1 (6 bases). The CDR3 spans 14 residues. V was clipped by 6 bases and J by 3 bases, with 18 bases between them. From germline, CDR1 is DFQATT and CDR2 SNEGSKA (reference sequence). CDR3 in amino acids: CSAPRRGSFYEQYF. For the CDR3, the DNA is TGCAGTGCCCCACGTAGGGGGTCCTTCTACGAGCAGTACTTC.

This clonotype showed up just a few times. The gene calls are TRBV2 and TRBJ2-6; no clear D. Germline loops: CDR1 SNHLY, CDR2 FYNNEI. The V gene lost 11 bases and the J gene lost 4 bases, with 15 bases spanning the gap. The CDR3 has 14 residues. In DNA form, the CDR3 reads TGTGCCTCAGCACCCCAGCTCGGGGCCAACGTCCTGACTTTC. Translating it yields CASAPQLGANVLTF.

This clonotype was seen at least ten times. The chain is built from TRBV3-1 and TRBJ1-4, with no clear D. This CDR3 has 13 amino acids. Per germline, CDR1 LGHDT and CDR2 YNNKEL (reference sequence). V was cut by 4 bases and J by 8 bases, with 11 bases left in between. CDR3 sequence: CASSLSKGEKLFF. The DNA for the CDR3 is TGTGCCAGCAGCCTTTCTAAAGGAGAAAAACTGTTTTTT. Drawing the rest from reference TRBV3-1 and TRBJ1-4, the complete variable domain is DTAVSQTPKYLVTQMGNDKSIKCEQNLGHDTMYWYKQDSKKFLKIMFSYNNKELIINETVPNRFSPKSPDKAHLNLHINSLELGDSAVYFCASSLSKGEKLFFGSGTQLSVL.

This clonotype came up many times. V and J are TRBV12-3 or TRBV12-4 and TRBJ1-5; D call uncertain. There are 11 residues in the CDR3. The V and J ends lost 6 bases and 4 bases respectively, with 4 bases between them. The CDR3 loop reads CASSLNQPQHF. The DNA of the CDR3 is TGTGCCAGCAGCCTGAATCAGCCCCAGCATTTT.

This clonotype has just a few counts. The rearrangement joins TRBV28 to TRBJ1-5, with a weak D call TRBD1 (6 bases). The ends were cut back, 6 bases at V and 3 bases at J, with 15 bases in the middle. The CDR3 totals 15 residues. Per germline, CDR1 MDHEN and CDR2 SYDVKM. This CDR3 is CASSAQDRDNQPQHF. The CDR3 DNA sequence: TGTGCCAGCAGCGCCCAGGACAGAGACAATCAGCCCCAGCATTTT.

This clonotype came up a few times. The rearrangement links TRBV6-6 to TRBJ1-1; 7 nucleotides match TRBD1. CDR1 and CDR2 from the germline V gene are MNHNY and SVGAGI (reference sequence). V trimming: 3 bases; J trimming: 11 bases; junction bases outside the gene matches: 3. The CDR3 is 11 amino acids. This CDR3 is CASSYQGGAFF. The CDR3 region has the DNA TGTGCCAGCAGTTATCAGGGGGGGGCTTTCTTT.

The chain is built from TRBV5-1 and TRBJ1-3; maybe TRBD1 (5 bases). Germline CDR1 SGHRS, CDR2 YFSETQ. The CDR3 sequence is 16 residues long. V lost 0 bases and J lost 0, with 10 bases in between. In nucleotides, the CDR3 is TGCGCCAGCAGCTTGGCCGGGGCCATCTCTGGAAACACCATATATTTT. Protein: CASSLAGAISGNTIYF.

This clonotype showed up many times. CDR3 nucleotides: TGCGCCAGCAGCTTACAGCCGGGACAGGGGGCAGATACGCAGTATTTT. This sequence encodes CASSLQPGQGADTQYF. This sequence joins TRBV5-1 and TRBJ2-3; 11 bases align to TRBD1. Germline lookup yields CDR1 SGHRS and CDR2 YFSETQ. The CDR3 contains 16 residues. Trimming at V came to 2 bases and at J to 4 bases, leaving 6 bases not matched to a gene.

This clonotype was observed a few times. The chain links TRBV7-9 to TRBJ2-7; either TRBD1 or TRBD2 may fit D (5 bases each). With 5 bases removed from V and 2 bases from J, the gap between germline ends came to 16 bases. CDR1 SEHNR and CDR2 FQNEAQ come from the germline V gene (reference sequence). The CDR3 runs 15 residues. Written as DNA, the CDR3 is TGTGCCAGCAGCCGTTATGGGGGAAATGCCTACGAGCAGTACTTC. This encodes CASSRYGGNAYEQYF.

This clonotype turned up a few times. The J gene is TRBJ1-1, the V gene TRBV14, with TRBD1 matching 7 bases. Germline V CDR1 and CDR2: SGHDN, FVKESK. The CDR3 loop spans 13 amino acids. Germline trimming cut 5 bases from V and 3 bases from J; bases unmatched to any gene: 3. CDR3 in amino acids: CASSGTAYTEAFF. CDR3 in DNA: TGTGCCAGCAGCGGGACAGCCTACACTGAAGCTTTCTTT.

This chain links TRBV11-1 with TRBJ2-3; D could derive from TRBD1 or TRBD2 (5 bases each). Germline-derived CDR1 and CDR2 are SGHAT and FQDESV (reference sequence). The CDR3 loop spans 12 amino acids. Trimming shortened V by 1 base and J by 15 bases, and 14 bases separated the two germline ends. CDR3: CASSLEVDGAYF. In DNA form, the CDR3 reads TGTGCCAGCAGCTTAGAGGTCGACGGGGCATATTTT.